This TCR beta chain appears in the sequencing data of a study of OX40 agonist ivuxolimab in advanced cancers. Across the whole study: Participants could have had prior anti-PD-1, anti-PD-L1 or anti-CTLA-4 therapy, and more than 35% had some.

Germline CDR1 SGDLS, CDR2 YYNGEE. The CDR3 sequence is 16 residues long. The J segment lost 2 bases and the V segment lost 4 bases, leaving 2 bases of the junction unmatched. As regards this clone: Its matching antigen is unknown.

Overall study results and limits: CD4+ and CD8+ blood T cells expanded clonally by week 6 at 0.1 to 3.0 mg/kg.

Assay: immunoSEQ multiplex PCR; the TCRdb copy retains only in-frame clones and omits some. The sample shows roughly 70,000 clones, roughly 87% of them seen only once. V and J are TRBV9 and TRBJ2-1; 14 nucleotides line up with TRBD2. The sample consisted of CD4+ or CD8+ T cells sorted from blood, taken in a trial of the OX40 agonist ivuxolimab. This clonotype originated in an adult with an advanced solid tumor such as melanoma, head and neck, liver or kidney cancer. CDR3 in DNA: TGTGCCAGCAGCCTGGGACTAGCGGGAGCCTACAATGAGCAGTTCTTC. It yields the protein CASSLGLAGAYNEQFF.